This T cell receptor beta chain was sequenced for a study of response to subunit inactivated influenza vaccine. CDR1 is MGHRA and CDR2 is YSYEKL in the germline V gene. V lost 1 base and J lost 4, with 8 bases in between. There are 14 residues in the CDR3. Findings of the study overall: New T cells are recruited in small numbers by each seasonal influenza vaccination, according to the authors' suggestion.

Regarding this clonotype: The antigen is unknown.

TCRdb reprocessed the RT-PCR reads via MiXCR and lists one record per CDR3 protein. This repertoire shows hundreds of thousands of distinct CDR3 sequences, 15% to 18% found once; its top ten account for under 14%. The receptor was derived from a man between 50 and 59 years old who received an inactivated influenza vaccine. The sample here was PBMCs from blood, taken approximately 12 days after vaccination. The rearrangement joins TRBV4-1 to TRBJ2-1; D gene uncertain. CDR3 amino acids: CASSQVGGYNEQFF. CDR3 DNA: TGCGCCAGCAGCCAAGTGGGCGGATACAATGAGCAGTTCTTC.